These T cell receptor beta chains were read from a single sample in a study of cytomegalovirus exposure and HLA in healthy donors. Using immunoSEQ multiplex PCR, the repertoire was profiled, and TCRdb retains in-frame clones only, with some absent. The data contain 150,000 or so clones, more than 70% of them singletons. Sequenced material: PBMCs. The origin of the receptors is a woman aged 40 to 55 in good health and CMV-seropositive. Both conserved end residues are part of each CDR3. A D gene is named only where the DNA matches it firmly. Clone size is not always given. Where it is, it says once, few, many or a class for expanded clones.

DNA	CDR3	V	J	size	D
TGTGCCAGCAGCTTTGGGACAGGGGGCAAGATCTACACTGAAGCTTTCTTT	CASSFGTGGKIYTEAFF	TRBV7-8	TRBJ1-1	-	TRBD1
TGTGCCAGCAGTGAAGAAGCCGTGAACACTGAAGCTTTCTTT	CASSEEAVNTEAFF	TRBV6-5	TRBJ1-1	-	-
TGTGCCAGCAGCTTGTTCGGGACACGACGAATCGAGCAGTACTTC	CASSLFGTRRIEQYF	TRBV5-8	TRBJ2-7	-	-
TGTGCCATCAGTGGGACAGCGAACACTGAAGCTTTCTTT	CAISGTANTEAFF	TRBV10-3	TRBJ1-1	-	-
TGTGCCAGCAGCCAAGCCTACAGGGGTCACTATGGCTACACCTTC	CASSQAYRGHYGYTF	TRBV4-2	TRBJ1-2	-	TRBD1
TGTGCCAGCTCACTTGACAGGCTTAATGAAAAACTGTTTTTT	CASSLDRLNEKLFF	TRBV18	TRBJ1-4	-	-
TGTGCCAGCAGCGGGAGGACAGGGGGCGGGGGTGAAGCTTTCTTT	CASSGRTGGGGEAFF	TRBV5-5	TRBJ1-1	once	TRBD1
TGTGCCAGCAGCTTAGCGGGGACAGGGACCTACGAGCAGTACTTC	CASSLAGTGTYEQYF	TRBV7-9	TRBJ2-7	-	TRBD1
TGTGCCAGCAGCGTAGCTGTGCGGGGGGAGCAGTACTTC	CASSVAVRGEQYF	TRBV9	TRBJ2-7	-	TRBD2
TGTGCCAGTGCGTCGAGGGACACAAGCTCTGGAAACACCATATATTTT	CASASRDTSSGNTIYF	TRBV10-3	TRBJ1-3	-	-
TGTGCCAGCAGTGAGTCAGGGAGGAAGAACACTGAAGCTTTCTTT	CASSESGRKNTEAFF	TRBV2	TRBJ1-1	-	-
TGTGCCAGCAGTGAAGCGATGACAGGATCCTCCTACGAGCAGTACTTC	CASSEAMTGSSYEQYF	TRBV6-1	TRBJ2-7	-	-
TGTGCCAGCAGCGCCGGACTAGCTGGGTTGGGGGAGCAGTACTTC	CASSAGLAGLGEQYF	TRBV7-2	TRBJ2-7	-	TRBD2
TGTGCCACCCTTTATTCCGGCGGCGATACGCAGTATTTT	CATLYSGGDTQYF	TRBV5-4	TRBJ2-3	-	-
TGTGCCAGCGCAACCACCCGCTACTCCTACGAGCAGTACTTC	CASATTRYSYEQYF	TRBV27	TRBJ2-7	-	-
TGTGCCAGCAGCGCCCTACTAGCGGGAGTTCATGAGCAGTTCTTC	CASSALLAGVHEQFF	TRBV9	TRBJ2-1	-	TRBD2
TGTGCCAGCAGTTTGCGCGGATCCTACAATGAGCAGTTCTTC	CASSLRGSYNEQFF	TRBV27	TRBJ2-1	few	-
TGTGCCAGCAGCTCAGGACTAGCGGGAGGGTTCTCTTACACAGATACGCAGTATTTT	CASSSGLAGGFSYTDTQYF	TRBV13	TRBJ2-3	-	TRBD2